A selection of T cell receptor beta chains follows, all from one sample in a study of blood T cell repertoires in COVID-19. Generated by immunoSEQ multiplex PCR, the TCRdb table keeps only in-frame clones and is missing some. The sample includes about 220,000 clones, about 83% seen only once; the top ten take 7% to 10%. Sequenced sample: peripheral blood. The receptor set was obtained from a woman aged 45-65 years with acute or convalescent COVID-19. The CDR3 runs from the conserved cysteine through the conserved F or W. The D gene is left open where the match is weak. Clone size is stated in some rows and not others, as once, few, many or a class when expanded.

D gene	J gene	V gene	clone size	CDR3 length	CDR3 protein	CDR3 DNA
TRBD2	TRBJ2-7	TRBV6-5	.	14	CASVPSGRFSEQYF	TGTGCCAGCGTCCCTAGCGGGAGATTTTCCGAGCAGTACTTC
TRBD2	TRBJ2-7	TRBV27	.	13	CASKAGGSWEQYF	TGTGCCAGCAAGGCGGGAGGGTCGTGGGAGCAGTACTTC
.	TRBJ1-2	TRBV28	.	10	CATWRGGYTF	TGTGCCACGTGGAGGGGCGGCTACACCTTC
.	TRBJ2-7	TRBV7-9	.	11	CASSLIYEQYF	TGTGCCAGCAGCTTAATATACGAGCAGTACTTC
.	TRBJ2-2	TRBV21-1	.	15	CASSIRGSGHRGAVF	TGTGCCAGCAGCATAAGAGGGAGTGGGCACCGGGGAGCTGTTTTT
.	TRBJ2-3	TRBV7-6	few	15	CASSQVFGGLDTQYF	TGTGCCAGCAGCCAGGTTTTTGGGGGCCTGGATACGCAGTATTTT
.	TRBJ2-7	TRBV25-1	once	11	CASSEYGLWHF	TGTGCCAGCAGTGAATATGGGCTGTGGCACTTC
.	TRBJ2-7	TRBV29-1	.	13	CSVQDTSEIEQYF	TGCAGCGTTCAGGACACCTCCGAGATCGAGCAGTACTTC
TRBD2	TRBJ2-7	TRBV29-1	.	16	CSVEGGIGTRNYEQYF	TGCAGCGTTGAAGGGGGTATCGGGACTAGGAACTACGAGCAGTACTTC
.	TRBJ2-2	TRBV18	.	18	CASSPYAPGRRNTGELFF	TGTGCCAGCTCACCTTATGCTCCGGGGAGACGAAACACCGGGGAGCTGTTTTTT
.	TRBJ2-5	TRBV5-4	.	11	CASGRGETQYF	TGTGCCAGCGGCCGAGGGGAGACCCAGTACTTC
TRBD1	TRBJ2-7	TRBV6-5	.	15	CASKHRGVEDYEQYF	TGTGCCAGCAAGCACAGGGGCGTGGAAGACTACGAGCAGTACTTC
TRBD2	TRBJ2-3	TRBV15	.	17	CATSRGLAGTSTDTQYF	TGTGCCACCAGCAGAGGACTAGCGGGGACTAGCACAGATACGCAGTATTTT
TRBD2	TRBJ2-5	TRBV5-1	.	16	CASSLGASGRQETQYF	TGCGCCAGCAGCTTGGGGGCTAGCGGCCGCCAAGAGACCCAGTACTTC
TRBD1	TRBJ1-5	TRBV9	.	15	CASSLTGAGNQPQHF	TGTGCCAGCAGCCTGACAGGGGCCGGCAATCAGCCCCAGCATTTT
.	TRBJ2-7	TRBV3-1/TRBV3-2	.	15	CASSQGPTENYEQYF	TGTGCCAGCAGCCAAGGACCGACAGAAAATTACGAGCAGTACTTC
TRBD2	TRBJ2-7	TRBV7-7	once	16	CASSLSPREGAGEQYF	TGTGCCAGCAGCTTATCCCCGCGGGAGGGCGCGGGCGAGCAGTACTTC
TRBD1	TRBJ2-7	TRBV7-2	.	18	CASSLDDRGVETNYEQYF	TGTGCCAGCAGCTTAGACGACAGGGGTGTGGAGACTAACTACGAGCAGTACTTC
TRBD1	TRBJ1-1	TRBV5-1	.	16	CASSLGLGTANTEAFF	TGCGCCAGCAGCTTGGGTTTAGGGACAGCGAACACTGAAGCTTTCTTT
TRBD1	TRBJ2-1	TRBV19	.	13	CASSLIGQAEQFF	TGTGCCAGTAGTTTGATCGGACAGGCCGAGCAGTTCTTC
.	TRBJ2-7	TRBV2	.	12	CASRGDSYEQYF	TGTGCCAGCAGGGGCGACAGTTACGAGCAGTACTTC
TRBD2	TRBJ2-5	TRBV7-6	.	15	CASSLVGTSGETQYF	TGTGCCAGCAGCTTAGTAGGGACTAGCGGAGAGACCCAGTACTTC
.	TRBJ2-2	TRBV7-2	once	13	CASSFFYTGELFF	TGTGCCAGCAGCTTCTTCTACACCGGGGAGCTGTTTTTT
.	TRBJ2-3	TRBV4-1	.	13	CASSHPDRDTQYF	TGCGCCAGCAGCCACCCCGACAGGGATACGCAGTATTTT
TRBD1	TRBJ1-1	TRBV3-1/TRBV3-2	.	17	CASSQGWGTGVKPEAFF	TGTGCCAGCAGCCAAGGATGGGGGACAGGGGTTAAGCCTGAAGCTTTCTTT
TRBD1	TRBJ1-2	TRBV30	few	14	CAWSGGQGNYGYTF	TGTGCCTGGAGTGGGGGACAGGGGAACTATGGCTACACCTTC
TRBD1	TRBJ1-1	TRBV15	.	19	CATSRDRMGTGGESTEAFF	TGTGCCACCAGCAGAGATCGAATGGGGACAGGGGGCGAGAGCACTGAAGCTTTCTTT
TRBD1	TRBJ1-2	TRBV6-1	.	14	CASRSSGTDYGYTF	TGTGCCAGCAGATCCTCCGGGACAGACTATGGCTACACCTTC
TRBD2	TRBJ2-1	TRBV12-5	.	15	CASGLAGGLGNEQFF	TGTGCTAGTGGACTAGCGGGAGGGCTAGGGAATGAGCAGTTCTTC